This T cell receptor (beta chain) was found in a study of T cell repertoires in cytomegalovirus infection. At the level of the study: CMV epitopes in the study were HLA-C-restricted (recently identified) and HLA-B-restricted (well studied). Public TCR beta signatures were indicative of both CMV infection and a matching HLA type.

This clonotype came up a few times. The antigen is not known. One entry per CDR3 protein results from TCRdb running MiXCR on the reads. Of roughly 920,000 distinct CDR3 sequences listed, 31% are singletons. Study-level results: Identification of carriers of CMV plus the relevant HLA was achieved through cumulative public TCR beta family frequency.

This CDR3 contains 16 residues. Trimming shortened V by 3 bases and J by 4 bases, and 15 bases separated the two germline ends. From germline, CDR1 is SGHDN and CDR2 FVKESK. This sample comprised cultured CD8+ T cells from PBMCs, obtained from culture after CMV antigen stimulation. The V and J genes are TRBV14 and TRBJ2-2, with unresolved D. The clonotype comes from a human donor in good health (CMV status not recorded). Some clones in this sample may be carry-over from other donors' samples. The CDR3 protein is CASSHPPSSGTGELFF. DNA for the CDR3: TGTGCCAGCAGCCACCCGCCTAGTTCGGGCACCGGGGAGCTGTTTTTT.